This T cell receptor beta chain was identified during a study of cytotoxic CD8 clonotypes in ibrutinib-treated CLL. Background on the study: The study included 11 relapsed/refractory and 15 treatment-naive patients; fewer than 18 had IGHV unmutated disease.

The CDR3 runs 15 residues. Germline V gene sequence: CDR1 KGHSH, CDR2 LQKENI. J was trimmed by 5 bases and V by 0 bases; bases with no gene match: 3. Assay: immunoSEQ multiplex PCR; the TCRdb copy retains only in-frame clones and omits some. The table has 250,000 to 350,000 clones, 60% to 80% seen once. The chain uses TRBV18 and TRBJ2-7; 11 positions agree with TRBD2. Sequenced material: PBMCs, taken at disease progression, from a patient treated with ibrutinib. The source of this sequence is a human donor with chronic lymphocytic leukemia. The CDR3 DNA follows: TGTGCCAGCTCACCACCGCTGACTAGCGGGGACGAGCAGTACTTC. Translating gives CASSPPLTSGDEQYF.